What follows describes a single TCR beta chain. This receptor's antigen is unknown. Per-base quality was not reported, and no clone a single base away is much larger than it. The CDR3 runs 14 amino acids, cysteine and phenylalanine included. Only the CDR3 part of the read is kept: 42 bases, read in frame from the first base. Germline trimming: 8 bases from V, 7 bases from J; junction bases outside gene matches: 10. Based on the germline V gene (reference sequence), the CDR1 and CDR2 sequences are MNHEY and SMNVEV. The source of the sample is a study of blood T cell repertoires in COVID-19 (dated by TCRdb to 2018 to 2021). Broadly, across the study: The collaborator samples originated in the United States, Italy and Spain and spanned the acute and convalescent phases of COVID-19. Subjects who had been exposed to COVID-19, were actively infected with it, or had recovered from it provided the deeply sampled blood TCRbeta repertoires that made up the dataset. The prospective study material was composed of cDNA or gDNA derived from T cells, B-cell-depleted T cells, or PBMCs. The sample metadata nearly always contained a de-identified subject ID, COVID-19 status, age in years and sex. The samples were drawn from the first 160 participants of the ongoing ImmuneRACE study and from more than 1,000 subjects provided by 6 global collaborators. The repertoires were released in a freely available public database meant as a resource for research on the immune response to SARS-CoV-2. Where available, HLA class I and class II types were taken from metadata supplied by the sample provider and were not determined by assay-based typing.

Overall results and qualifications from the work: The amount of clinical and demographic metadata varied by source and participant and was provided uncurated.

At one collaborating source in Seattle, patients were enrolled during active infection and were followed longitudinally through the course of disease. Each collaborating institution followed its own protocols to collect whole blood in K2EDTA tubes. For TCRbeta analysis, collaborators shipped samples in one of three forms: frozen whole blood, isolated PBMCs, or DNA extracted from either of those sample types. TCRbeta CDR3 regions were amplified from genomic DNA by means of the immunoSEQ Assay, a bias-controlled multiplex PCR. The authors processed their data as follows. The number of nucleated cells in each sample was estimated by amplification of reference gene primers within the assay. Sequence reads were collapsed and filtered to measure the absolute abundance of every unique TCRbeta CDR3 rearrangement. For each sample, productive Simpson clonality was calculated by taking the square root of Simpson's diversity index across productive rearrangements. This immuneACCESS table, as held by TCRdb, lists in-frame sequences with V and J called but not all clones. Of the missing ones, under half trace to an unresolved V gene in checked studies; the others have no known cause. From that table come the V and J calls and clone size; the DNA was used to work out D and trimming. Within this sample are 300,000 or so clones, with 85% to 90% of them counted one time only. The ten largest make up less than 3.5% of the sample.

Sequenced: peripheral blood. Rearrangement joined TRBV27 to TRBJ1-5; 8 bases in the middle match TRBD1. This TCR was sampled from a woman between 25 and 40 years old with COVID-19, enrolled during active disease. The DNA is TGTGCCAGCCGCCCTCGGACAGGGCGGCAGCCCCAGCATTTT. It translates to CASRPRTGRQPQHF.